Shown below are 12 T cell receptor beta chains from a single sample sequenced in a study of blood T cell repertoires in COVID-19. Repertoires were generated with immunoSEQ multiplex PCR, while TCRdb's copy carries only in-frame clones and drops some. The sample holds approximately 100,000 clones, roughly 86% seen once. What was sequenced was peripheral blood. Every receptor here comes from a woman in her sixties with acute or convalescent COVID-19.

This chain links TRBV5-1 with TRBJ2-1, with TRBD1 matching over 9 bases. Germline V gene data show CDR1 as SGHRS and CDR2 as YFSETQ. The V gene end was trimmed by 3 bases and the J gene end by 9 bases; junction bases not matched to a gene: 10. The CDR3 runs 15 residues. CDR3 region: CASSWGTGSKGEQFF. In DNA form, the CDR3 reads TGCGCCAGCAGCTGGGGGACAGGGAGTAAGGGTGAGCAGTTCTTC. Complete variable domain (other parts from reference TRBV5-1 and TRBJ2-1): KAGVTQTPRYLIKTRGQQVTLSCSPISGHRSVSWYQQTPGQGLQFLFEYFSETQRNKGNFPGRFSGRQFSNSRSEMNVSTLELGDSALYLCASSWGTGSKGEQFFGPGTRLTVL.

V and J are TRBV5-4 and TRBJ2-3; D may be TRBD1 (6 bases). The germline CDR1 and CDR2 sequences are SGHNT and YYREEE (reference sequence). CDR3 size: 14 residues. V lost 2 bases to trimming and J lost 8 bases, with 15 bases between them. DNA for the CDR3: TGTGCCAGCAGCTTTTGGACAGTCGATGGTACGCAGTATTTT. Translated, it gives CASSFWTVDGTQYF.

V gene TRBV7-9 combines with J gene TRBJ2-5; a weak D match, TRBD1 (6 bases). This CDR3 is 15 amino acids long. Trimming took 3 bases from V and 2 from J, leaving 13 bases between them. Germline loops: CDR1 SEHNR, CDR2 FQNEAQ (reference sequence). CDR3 sequence: CASSFGTLRQETQYF. The CDR3 coding sequence is TGTGCCAGCAGCTTCGGGACACTAAGACAAGAGACCCAGTACTTC.

This chain uses TRBV3-1 (or the pseudogene TRBV3-2) with TRBJ2-2; D might be TRBD1 (6 bases). CDR3 size: 16 residues. V was cut by 4 bases and J by 5 bases, with 17 bases left in between. The germline CDR1 and CDR2 sequences are LGHDT and YNNKEL (reference sequence). CDR3 sequence reads: CASSPPAGTLTGELFF. Here the CDR3 DNA reads TGTGCCAGCAGCCCCCCTGCCGGGACACTAACCGGGGAGCTGTTTTTT.

The chain links TRBV11-3 to TRBJ2-2; 9 positions agree with TRBD1. CDR3 length: 16 residues. The germline V gene encodes CDR1 SGHNT and CDR2 YENEEA. The J segment lost 5 bases and the V segment lost 5 bases, leaving 9 bases of the junction unmatched. In nucleotides, the CDR3 is TGTGCCAGCAGCCGATCTGGACAGGGGCCAACCGGGGAGCTGTTTTTT. Translated, it gives CASSRSGQGPTGELFF.

The chain couples TRBV6-6 to TRBJ2-3, with D possibly matching TRBD1 (5 bases). The germline V and J ends were trimmed by 5 bases and 6 bases, with 24 bases remaining between them. CDR1 is MNHNY, CDR2 SVGAGI, per germline (reference sequence). The CDR3 sequence is 17 residues long. The CDR3 coding sequence is TGTGCCAGCAGTCCGTATAGTACAGGCGGCCCCTCGGATACGCAGTATTTT. This encodes CASSPYSTGGPSDTQYF.

This chain connects TRBV28 to TRBJ1-6; weak D call: TRBD1 (5 bases). The V gene's germline CDR1 is MDHEN and CDR2 SYDVKM. This CDR3 has 16 residues. Trimming took 7 bases from V and 7 from J, leaving 20 bases between them. This chain's CDR3 is CASTELSGLMNSPLHF. As DNA, the CDR3 is TGTGCCAGCACCGAACTGTCGGGACTTATGAATTCACCCCTCCACTTT. Using reference TRBV28 and TRBJ1-6 for the parts outside the CDR3, the full variable domain is DVKVTQSSRYLVKRTGEKVFLECVQDMDHENMFWYRQDPGLGLRLIYFSYDVKMKEKGDIPEGYSVSREKKERFSLILESASTNQTSMYLCASTELSGLMNSPLHFGNGTRLTVT.

V gene TRBV29-1 combines with J gene TRBJ1-2; 7 bases line up with TRBD1. The CDR3 consists of 14 residues. In germline, CDR1 is SQVTM, CDR2 ANQGSEA. With 3 bases clipped from V and 4 bases from J, the junction kept 8 bases outside the gene matches. The CDR3 spells CSVEMTGNPYGYTF. The CDR3 region has the DNA TGCAGCGTTGAGATGACAGGGAATCCCTATGGCTACACCTTC.

The rearrangement links TRBV19 to TRBJ1-5, with D possibly matching TRBD1 (6 bases). The V end lost 3 bases, the J end lost 4 bases, and 13 bases lay between the germline ends. The CDR3 totals 15 residues. Germline V lookup: CDR1 LNHDA, CDR2 SQIVND (reference sequence). This CDR3 reads CASSILTGQNQPQHF. CDR3 DNA: TGTGCCAGTAGTATTCTGACAGGCCAAAATCAGCCCCAGCATTTT.

The count of this clone is one. The V and J genes are TRBV20-1 and TRBJ1-6; D might be TRBD1 (5 bases). Germline V lookup: CDR1 DFQATT, CDR2 SNEGSKA (reference sequence). The V and J ends lost 3 bases and 10 bases respectively, with 16 bases between them. The CDR3 runs to 14 residues. The CDR3 nucleotides are TGCAGTGCTAGTGTCGGCAGGGCAAACTCACCCCTCCACTTT. The encoded protein is CSASVGRANSPLHF.

The rearrangement links TRBV6-6 to TRBJ2-1; D possibly corresponds to TRBD2 (6 bases). Per the germline V gene, CDR1 is MNHNY and CDR2 is SVGAGI (reference sequence). Trimming pared 6 bases from V and 0 bases from J, leaving 15 bases between. The length of the CDR3 is 16 residues. This chain's CDR3 is CASRRFGSGSYNEQFF. Here the CDR3 DNA reads TGTGCCAGCAGGCGGTTTGGTAGCGGCTCCTACAATGAGCAGTTCTTC.

This clone was recorded only once. V gene TRBV5-1 combines with J gene TRBJ2-4; D call uncertain. The CDR3 runs 12 residues. The germline CDR1 and CDR2 sequences are SGHRS and YFSETQ. V lost 1 base, J lost 7 bases, and 6 bases lay in between. The CDR3 nucleotides read TGCGCCAGCAGCTTGAGCGAGAACATTCAGTACTTC. Translation gives CASSLSENIQYF.